This T cell receptor (beta chain) was recovered during a study of shared clonotypes between healthy human individuals. Using immunoSEQ multiplex PCR, the repertoire was profiled, and TCRdb retains in-frame clones only, with some absent. The table includes fewer than 800,000 clones, 92% detected once. Terminally differentiated effector memory CD45RA+ cells were excluded by CCR7 positive selection of CD45RO-negative cells. As concerns this clone: Its antigen is not known.

Germline V lookup: CDR1 SEHNR, CDR2 FQNEAQ (reference sequence). Trimming stripped 11 bases from V and 0 bases from J, with 21 bases between. The CDR3 sequence is 16 residues long. Study-level results: How much donors shared clonotypes was expected to be affected by sequencing depth. Four donors had roughly 5% of their naive CD4 clonotypes in common. Clonotypes shared by all four donors outscored non-shared clonotypes in generation probability. Sampling included only blood; tissue repertoires likely differ.

Sequencing input: naive CD8+ T cells sorted from blood. The TCR originated in a man aged 30 to 45 in good health. This chain joins TRBV7-9 and TRBJ2-3; D assignment may be TRBD1 or TRBD2 (5 bases each). CDR3 bases: TGTGCCCTCCAGGGCCCGGCAGCGGAGAGCACAGATACGCAGTATTTT. Amino acids: CALQGPAAESTDTQYF.